This entry lists 21 T cell receptor beta chains sequenced from one sample in a study of T cell repertoires in cytomegalovirus infection. TCRdb used MiXCR to reprocess the reads, holding one entry per CDR3 protein. The table records 900,000 to 950,000 distinct CDR3 sequences, under 40% of them present only once. Their specific antigens are unknown. Sequencing was performed on cultured CD8+ T cells from PBMCs, taken from culture after CMV antigen stimulation. These receptors came from a human donor in good health (CMV status not recorded). Some clones in this sample may be carry-over from other donors' samples.

The rearrangement uses TRBV5-4 and TRBJ2-3; 11 bases line up with TRBD2. This CDR3 has 17 residues. V lost 5 bases, J lost 0 bases, and 8 bases stayed unmatched. Per germline, CDR1 SGHNT and CDR2 YYREEE (reference sequence). The CDR3, as DNA: TGTGCCAGCAGAGACTTACTAGCGGGGGTTAGCACAGATACGCAGTATTTT. Translation gives CASRDLLAGVSTDTQYF.

This clonotype was counted ten times or more. V and J are TRBV7-2 and TRBJ2-3; 12 nucleotides agree with TRBD2. Trimming at V came to 2 bases and at J to 8 bases, leaving 14 bases not matched to a gene. The CDR3 has 18 amino acids. Germline loops: CDR1 SGHTA, CDR2 FQGNSA. As DNA, the CDR3 is TGTGCCAGCAGCTTAAAACCTTCTAGCGGGGGGGTCCAAGGTACGCAGTATTTT. Protein: CASSLKPSSGGVQGTQYF.

This clonotype was recorded a few times. The chain links TRBV7-9 to TRBJ1-1; 7 bases line up with TRBD1. J lost 3 bases, V lost 5 bases, and 18 bases had no gene match. The CDR3 covers 18 residues. Germline CDR1 and CDR2: SEHNR and FQNEAQ (reference sequence). The CDR3 reads CASSATPGKGGGYTEAFF. CDR3 sequence (DNA): TGTGCCAGCAGCGCGACACCGGGAAAAGGGGGCGGCTACACTGAAGCTTTCTTT. Combining the CDR3 with reference TRBV7-9 and TRBJ1-1 gives the whole variable domain DTGVSQNPRHKITKRGQNVTFRCDPISEHNRLYWYRQTLGQGPEFLTYFQNEAQLEKSRLLSDRFSAERPKGSFSTLEIQRTEQGDSAMYLCASSATPGKGGGYTEAFFGQGTRLTVV.

About this clonotype itself: A read error may produce the germline difference seen at one junction end. CDR3 nucleotides: TGTGCCAGCAGCTTATCCCCAGCCGCTAATTCACCCCCCCACTTT. Translating it yields CASSLSPAANSPPHF. This chain uses TRBV7-2 with TRBJ1-6; D is unresolved. The CDR3 consists of 15 residues. Germline CDR1 SGHTA, CDR2 FQGNSA.

The chain has TRBV7-9 and TRBJ2-1, with a tentative D call TRBD2 (7 bases). Germline V lookup: CDR1 SEHNR, CDR2 FQNEAQ (reference sequence). This CDR3 is built from 16 residues. V lost 3 bases and J 1 base, leaving 13 bases between the germline ends. CDR3 in amino acids: CASSFLAGASYNEQFF. Here the CDR3 DNA reads TGTGCCAGCAGCTTCTTGGCGGGGGCTTCCTACAATGAGCAGTTCTTC. The full variable domain, with the rest looked up from reference TRBV7-9 and TRBJ2-1, is DTGVSQNPRHKITKRGQNVTFRCDPISEHNRLYWYRQTLGQGPEFLTYFQNEAQLEKSRLLSDRFSAERPKGSFSTLEIQRTEQGDSAMYLCASSFLAGASYNEQFFGPGTRLTVL.

This clonotype was counted between two and nine times. The chain couples TRBV19 to TRBJ1-6, with D uncertain. The CDR3 has 15 residues. Trimming removed 5 bases at V and 7 bases at J, with 15 bases between. Germline CDR1 LNHDA, CDR2 SQIVND (reference sequence). The CDR3 coding sequence is TGTGCCAGTAGTCCCGTGGCACAGTCGAATTCACCCCTCCACTTT. The encoded protein is CASSPVAQSNSPLHF.

The sample holds a few counts of this clonotype. At one boundary the junction diverges from the germline segment, which might be a read error. The rearrangement links TRBV7-2 to TRBJ1-2, with D perhaps matching TRBD1 (5 bases). Germline lookup yields CDR1 SGHTA and CDR2 FQGNSA. The CDR3 contains 12 residues. The CDR3 here is CASSLVTGPPTF. CDR3 nucleotide sequence: TGTGCCAGCAGCCTAGTTACAGGACCCCCAACGTTC. Full variable domain (rest looked up from reference TRBV7-2 and TRBJ1-2): GAGVSQSPSNKVTEKGKDVELRCDPISGHTALYWYRQSLGQGLEFLIYFQGNSAPDKSGLPSDRFSAERTGGSVSTLTIQRTQQEDSAVYLCASSLVTGPPTFGSGTRLTVV.

On this clonotype: This sequence may be a read error, since a much larger clone differs from it by one base. The chain recombines TRBV7-6 with TRBJ1-1, with 8 nucleotides matching TRBD1. The length of the CDR3 is 14 residues. J was trimmed by 5 bases and V by 5 bases; bases with no gene match: 7. From germline, CDR1 is SGHVS and CDR2 FNYEAQ. The CDR3: CASSVYRGNTEAFF. The DNA for the CDR3 is TGTGCCAGCAGCGTTTACAGGGGGAATACTGAAGCTTTCTTT.

This clonotype was recorded at least ten times. The CDR3, as DNA: TGTGCCAGCTCCGACCGAAACACCGGGGAGCTGTTTTTT. Translation gives CASSDRNTGELFF. This rearrangement joins TRBV7-9 to TRBJ2-2; D is unclear. V lost 8 bases to trimming and J lost 2 bases, with 9 bases between them. CDR3 size: 13 residues. Germline V CDR1 and CDR2: SEHNR, FQNEAQ (reference sequence).

The chain links TRBV7-9 to TRBJ1-3; D unclear. The CDR3 is 11 amino acids. The germline V gene has CDR1 SEHNR and CDR2 FQNEAQ (reference sequence). V lost 11 bases to trimming and J lost 4 bases, with 9 bases between them. CDR3 sequence reads: CAVQGGNTIYF. The CDR3 region has the DNA TGTGCCGTCCAAGGGGGAAACACCATATATTTT.

The rearrangement links TRBV4-1 to TRBJ2-2, with D possibly matching TRBD2 (5 bases). V lost 1 base to trimming and J lost 1 base, with 10 bases between them. Looked up from germline, CDR1 is MGHRA and CDR2 is YSYEKL. This CDR3 region has 16 residues. The DNA for the CDR3 is TGCGCCAGCAGCCAAGCCGACTACCTGAACACCGGGGAGCTGTTTTTT. It codes for CASSQADYLNTGELFF.

At least ten counts were recorded for this clonotype. The CDR3 loop is CASSPRQGLDTQYF. As DNA, the CDR3 is TGTGCCAGCAGCCCCCGACAGGGATTAGATACGCAGTATTTT. This chain uses TRBV5-5 with TRBJ2-3; 7 bases align to TRBD1. Germline CDR1 and CDR2: SGHKS and YYEKEE (reference sequence). Trimming cost V 4 bases and J 5 bases; bases outside gene matches: 7. This CDR3 comprises 14 residues.

This clonotype came up a few times. V gene TRBV5-1 combines with J gene TRBJ2-1, with 8 bases fitting TRBD2. The CDR3 is 17 amino acids. Per the germline V gene, CDR1 is SGHRS and CDR2 is YFSETQ. The V and J ends lost 5 bases and 7 bases, in that order; junction bases with no gene match: 17. The CDR3 loop reads CASSLISSGGPGNEQFF. CDR3 DNA sequence: TGCGCCAGCAGTCTAATTTCGTCGGGGGGGCCGGGAAATGAGCAGTTCTTC.

This clonotype was recorded a few times. The CDR3 protein is CASSQAPLAGGPDEQFF. For the CDR3, the DNA is TGCGCCAGCAGCCAAGCACCACTAGCGGGGGGGCCGGATGAGCAGTTCTTC. The chain is built from TRBV4-3 and TRBJ2-1, with TRBD2 identical over 13 bases. Germline V CDR1 and CDR2: LGHNA, YSLEER. The trim removed 1 base at V and 8 bases at J, leaving 8 bases unmatched. The CDR3 is 17 residues long.

The gene calls are TRBV6-2 or TRBV6-3 and TRBJ1-5, with a possible D match to TRBD1 (5 bases). Trimming removed 2 bases at V and 8 bases at J, with 13 bases between. The CDR3 spans 14 residues. The V gene's germline CDR1 is MNHEY and CDR2 SVGEGT. CDR3 sequence: CASSYIFAGEPQHF. CDR3 nucleotides: TGTGCCAGCAGTTACATCTTCGCGGGGGAGCCCCAGCATTTT.

The V call is TRBV4-3, the J call TRBJ1-2; no reliable D call. Germline CDR1 reads LGHNA; CDR2 reads YSLEER. The CDR3 consists of 15 residues. V gave up 0 bases and J gave up 6 bases, with 14 bases separating them. The CDR3 loop is CASSQDWSGVDGYTF. The CDR3 DNA sequence: TGCGCCAGCAGCCAAGATTGGTCGGGAGTTGATGGCTACACCTTC.

This clonotype was counted a few times. CDR3 in amino acids: CASSQERGQTQYF. DNA for the CDR3: TGTGCCAGCAGCCAAGAACGGGGTCAGACCCAGTACTTC. The rearrangement uses TRBV3-1 and TRBJ2-5, with D maybe TRBD2 (5 bases). CDR1 is LGHDT, CDR2 YNNKEL, per germline (reference sequence). The ends were cut back, 0 bases at V and 6 bases at J, with 8 bases in the middle. This CDR3 spans 13 amino acids.

Concerning this clonotype itself: At one end the junction does not follow the germline gene, possibly because of a read error. V usage is TRBV7-9 and J usage is TRBJ2-1; D tentatively fits TRBD1 or TRBD2 (7 bases each). The CDR3 length is 17 residues. Germline V CDR1 and CDR2: SEHNR, FQNEAQ (reference sequence). This CDR3 is CANSPRQGGESYNEQFF. CDR3 nucleotide sequence: TGTGCCAACAGCCCCAGGCAGGGGGGGGAGTCCTACAATGAGCAGTTCTTC.

This clonotype was seen only a few times. The chain recombines TRBV12-3 or TRBV12-4 with TRBJ1-4; D is undetermined. V was cut by 3 bases and J by 8 bases, with 16 bases left in between. The CDR3 extends over 15 amino acids. CDR3 protein: CASSFVARSAEKLFF. In DNA form, the CDR3 reads TGTGCCAGCAGTTTTGTGGCGAGATCCGCGGAAAAACTGTTTTTT.

J is TRBJ1-1 and V is TRBV19, with D hard to call. V was cut by 10 bases and J by 8 bases, with 14 bases left in between. Germline CDR1 and CDR2: LNHDA and SQIVND (reference sequence). This CDR3 region has 11 residues. CDR3 in amino acids: CATSPGVEAFF. The CDR3 DNA is TGTGCCACCTCCCCCGGCGTAGAAGCTTTCTTT.

V usage is TRBV4-2 and J usage is TRBJ1-2; D is unresolved. Germline V lookup: CDR1 LGHNA, CDR2 YNFKEQ. The V gene lost 5 bases and the J gene lost 8 bases, with 9 bases spanning the gap. This CDR3 contains 11 residues. CDR3 bases: TGTGCCAGCAGCTTCAACTCGGGCTACACCTTC. This sequence encodes CASSFNSGYTF.